The 31 T cell receptor beta chains listed next were all sequenced from one sample in a study of T cell repertoires in cytomegalovirus infection. These receptors lack a known antigen. Using its own MiXCR run on the reads, TCRdb lists one record per CDR3 protein. The data contain about 360,000 distinct CDR3 sequences, about 35% of them singletons. The sample here was cultured PBMCs, taken from culture after CMV antigen stimulation. Receptor source: a human donor in good health (CMV status not recorded). Some clones in this sample may be carry-over from other donors' samples.

V gene TRBV2 combines with J gene TRBJ2-3, with 8 bases fitting TRBD1. The J segment lost 0 bases and the V segment lost 3 bases, leaving 8 bases of the junction unmatched. There are 17 residues in the CDR3. CDR1 is SNHLY, CDR2 FYNNEI, per germline. The CDR3: CASSELTGGPSTDTQYF. The CDR3 DNA reads TGTGCCAGCAGTGAGCTAACAGGGGGACCTAGCACAGATACGCAGTATTTT.

The J gene is TRBJ1-1, the V gene TRBV6-2 or TRBV6-3, with D unclear. The CDR3 runs 13 residues. In germline, CDR1 is MNHEY, CDR2 SVGEGT. Deletions cut 6 bases from V and 6 bases from J, with 14 bases between. CDR3 in amino acids: CASRPDWSAEAFF. CDR3 DNA: TGTGCCAGCAGGCCGGACTGGAGCGCTGAAGCTTTCTTT.

This clonotype was counted between two and nine times. The chain uses TRBV12-3 or TRBV12-4 and TRBJ2-1; D unresolved. Trimming left V 6 bases short and J 8 bases short, with 11 bases between. This CDR3 has 12 residues. The CDR3: CASSPQLDEQFF. DNA for the CDR3: TGTGCCAGCAGCCCACAGTTAGATGAGCAGTTCTTC.

This clonotype occurred many times. CDR3 bases: TGTGCCAGCAGGGTAACAGGGTCCTGGGGTCAGCCCCAGCATTTT. Its protein product is CASRVTGSWGQPQHF. The chain has TRBV6-1 and TRBJ1-5; possible D gene TRBD1, 6 bases. V lost 6 bases to trimming and J lost 6 bases, with 18 bases between them. The CDR3 spans 15 residues. Germline V lookup: CDR1 MNHNS, CDR2 SASEGT.

This clonotype was detected only a few times. This chain joins TRBV19 and TRBJ2-3; 7 positions agree with TRBD2. Germline-derived CDR1 and CDR2 are LNHDA and SQIVND (reference sequence). The CDR3 is 14 residues long. V dropped 7 bases and J dropped 5; count of bases not matched to a gene: 9. The CDR3 spells CASNPGTTVDTQYF. The CDR3 DNA reads TGTGCCAGTAACCCGGGGACTACAGTAGATACGCAGTATTTT.

J is TRBJ2-1 and V is TRBV4-3, with TRBD2 as a possible D gene (5 bases). Germline V CDR1 and CDR2: LGHNA, YSLEER. Trimming stripped 4 bases from V and 7 bases from J, with 11 bases between. CDR3 length equals 13 residues. The chain's CDR3 is CASSRGLWNEQFF. CDR3 sequence (DNA): TGCGCCAGCAGCCGAGGACTGTGGAATGAGCAGTTCTTC.

This clonotype was seen a few times. The V gene is TRBV6-2 or TRBV6-3, the J gene TRBJ1-6; weak D call: TRBD1 (6 bases). Germline V gene data show CDR1 as MNHEY and CDR2 as SVGEGT. The CDR3 spans 12 residues. The V gene lost 8 bases and the J gene lost 8 bases, with 10 bases spanning the gap. The CDR3 DNA follows: TGTGCCAGCCGGGACACGGATTCACCCCTCCACTTT. Translation gives CASRDTDSPLHF.

This chain connects TRBV7-2 to TRBJ2-3; unclear D gene. There are 14 residues in the CDR3. From germline, CDR1 is SGHTA and CDR2 FQGNSA. V was pared by 5 bases and J by 5 bases, with 14 bases between. The CDR3 region is CASSGRRALDTQYF. In nucleotides, the CDR3 is TGTGCCAGCAGCGGTCGGCGAGCGCTAGATACGCAGTATTTT.

The V and J genes are TRBV28 and TRBJ2-6; the D is unclear. Trimming shortened V by 3 bases and J by 5 bases, and 11 bases separated the two germline ends. From germline, CDR1 is MDHEN and CDR2 SYDVKM. The CDR3 covers 15 residues. CDR3 bases: TGTGCCAGCAGTTTGTCCATGGGAAGGGCCAACGTCCTGACTTTC. This translates into CASSLSMGRANVLTF.

This clonotype was observed a handful of times. The chain combines TRBV4-1 with TRBJ2-2, with a tentative D call TRBD2 (6 bases). Trimming took 0 bases from V and 1 from J, leaving 12 bases between them. CDR3 size: 17 residues. CDR1 and CDR2 from the germline V gene are MGHRA and YSYEKL. CDR3 nucleotides: TGCGCCAGCAGCCAAGAAAGGTATAGCGGGAACACCGGGGAGCTGTTTTTT. It yields the protein CASSQERYSGNTGELFF.

The CDR3 is CATSRGGIQETQYF. CDR3 nucleotides: TGTGCCACCAGCAGAGGCGGCATCCAAGAGACCCAGTACTTC. The chain couples TRBV15 to TRBJ2-5, with D hard to call. V lost 1 base and J lost 1, with 7 bases in between. The CDR3 consists of 14 residues. Germline V gene lookup returns CDR1 LNHNV and CDR2 YYDKDF (reference sequence).

The chain carries TRBV6-1 and TRBJ1-1; a possible D gene is TRBD1 (6 bases). Trimming stripped 6 bases from V and 4 bases from J, with 15 bases between. The CDR3 is 14 amino acids. Germline V CDR1 and CDR2: MNHNS, SASEGT. CDR3 nucleotide sequence: TGTGCCAGCAGGCGAACAACAGGGACCACTGAAGCTTTCTTT. Residues: CASRRTTGTTEAFF.

J is TRBJ2-5 and V is TRBV7-9; 7 nucleotides match TRBD1. V was clipped by 5 bases and J by 0 bases; unmatched bases: 9. The CDR3 covers 16 residues. Germline-derived CDR1 and CDR2 are SEHNR and FQNEAQ (reference sequence). CDR3 in DNA: TGTGCCAGCAGCGTTAGACAGGGCATCAACCAAGAGACCCAGTACTTC. This sequence encodes CASSVRQGINQETQYF.

The chain employs TRBV6-6 and TRBJ2-1, with D perhaps matching TRBD2 (5 bases). The CDR3 spans 15 residues. CDR1 is MNHNY, CDR2 SVGAGI, per germline (reference sequence). Trimming cost V 4 bases and J 0 bases, with 10 bases left between them. CDR3 sequence: CASSSAGASYNEQFF. The CDR3 nucleotides are TGTGCCAGCAGTTCGGCGGGCGCCTCCTACAATGAGCAGTTCTTC.

Ten or more counts support this clonotype. J is TRBJ1-2 and V is TRBV7-2; D call uncertain. Germline V CDR1 and CDR2: SGHTA, FQGNSA. V was trimmed by 0 bases and J by 1 base, leaving 6 bases between them. The CDR3 has 14 residues. Here the CDR3 DNA reads TGTGCCAGCAGCTTAGCGATGGATAACTATGGCTACACCTTC. The encoded protein is CASSLAMDNYGYTF.

This clonotype was counted only a few times. The chain joins TRBV19 to TRBJ1-5; D ambiguous. Germline assignment: CDR1 LNHDA and CDR2 SQIVND (reference sequence). V was pared by 5 bases and J by 10 bases, with 15 bases between. The CDR3 is 13 amino acids. The CDR3 loop reads CASSPNTRSPQHF. The CDR3 nucleotides read TGTGCCAGTAGTCCTAACACACGGAGTCCCCAGCATTTT.

This rearrangement joins TRBV5-1 to TRBJ2-1; D may match TRBD1 or TRBD2 (5 bases each). V was clipped by 6 bases and J by 8 bases, with 24 bases between them. This CDR3 has 16 amino acids. Germline assignment: CDR1 SGHRS and CDR2 YFSETQ. The CDR3 here is CASTLLPGRRLDEQFF. CDR3 DNA sequence: TGCGCCAGCACCCTATTGCCGGGACGACGTTTGGATGAGCAGTTCTTC.

V is TRBV7-2 and J is TRBJ2-5; 10 nucleotides line up with TRBD2. This CDR3 region has 16 residues. V shed 1 base and J 1 base; nucleotides not matched to a gene: 3. Germline V gene lookup returns CDR1 SGHTA and CDR2 FQGNSA. The CDR3 loop is CASSLEIAGGQETQYF. Here the CDR3 DNA reads TGTGCCAGCAGCTTAGAAATAGCGGGAGGCCAAGAGACCCAGTACTTC.

The V gene is TRBV6-5, the J gene TRBJ1-3; the match to TRBD1 covers 7 bases. Trimming removed 5 bases from V and 0 bases from J; junction bases left unmatched: 4. The germline V gene has CDR1 MNHEY and CDR2 SVGAGI. This CDR3 region has 15 residues. This CDR3 is CASSQDRSSGNTIYF. CDR3 DNA sequence: TGTGCCAGCAGTCAGGACAGGAGCTCTGGAAACACCATATATTTT.

The V and J genes are TRBV12-3 or TRBV12-4 and TRBJ2-7; D may be TRBD1 (5 bases). Trimming took 3 bases from V and 3 from J, leaving 12 bases between them. The CDR3 runs to 14 residues. The CDR3 is CASSFNRQGYEQYF. The CDR3 DNA reads as TGTGCCAGCAGTTTCAACCGGCAGGGCTACGAGCAGTACTTC.

The chain joins TRBV7-9 to TRBJ2-3, with unresolved D. Germline CDR1 is SEHNR and CDR2 is FQNEAQ (reference sequence). The CDR3 has 13 amino acids. Trimming cost V 5 bases and J 5 bases, with 11 bases left between them. The CDR3 protein is CASSTSPGDTQYF. CDR3 in DNA: TGTGCCAGCAGCACTTCCCCTGGAGATACGCAGTATTTT.

This clonotype was counted many times. The J gene is TRBJ1-1, the V gene TRBV7-8; D gene uncertain. Trimming pared 2 bases from V and 0 bases from J, leaving 7 bases between. CDR3 length equals 14 residues. Germline V lookup: CDR1 SGHVS, CDR2 FQNEAQ. Here the CDR3 DNA reads TGTGCCAGCAGCTTAAACAAGATGAACACTGAAGCTTTCTTT. Its protein is CASSLNKMNTEAFF.

This clonotype was picked up a small number of times. The rearrangement links TRBV7-2 to TRBJ2-1; either TRBD1 or TRBD2 may fit D (5 bases each). Germline V gene sequence: CDR1 SGHTA, CDR2 FQGNSA. The CDR3 covers 15 residues. Deletions cut 1 base from V and 7 bases from J, with 14 bases between. The DNA for the CDR3 is TGTGCCAGCAGCTTAGAGGCCGGGACCGGAAATGAGCAGTTCTTC. As protein: CASSLEAGTGNEQFF.

This clonotype was recorded at least ten times. V usage is TRBV23-1 and J usage is TRBJ2-1, with 9 bases fitting TRBD2. Being an ORF, TRBV23-1 has a function that is uncertain. This CDR3 is 18 amino acids long. Unmatched junction bases numbered 10, after V lost 2 bases and J lost 2 bases. The CDR3 loop is CASSQHVIWTSAYNEQFF. In nucleotides, the CDR3 is TGCGCCAGCAGTCAACACGTCATCTGGACTAGCGCCTACAATGAGCAGTTCTTC.

This clonotype has a handful of counts. The V and J genes are TRBV4-3 and TRBJ1-5, with no clear D. Germline loops: CDR1 LGHNA, CDR2 YSLEER. CDR3 length: 15 amino acids. V lost 0 bases to trimming and J lost 0 bases, with 6 bases between them. For the CDR3, the DNA is TGCGCCAGCAGCCAAGAGGGCCGTAGCAATCAGCCCCAGCATTTT. This sequence encodes CASSQEGRSNQPQHF.

The chain carries TRBV7-3 and TRBJ2-4; D remains unclear. The germline V gene encodes CDR1 SGHTA and CDR2 FQGTGA. The CDR3 consists of 16 residues. V gave up 4 bases and J gave up 0 bases, with 13 bases separating them. Here the CDR3 DNA reads TGTGCCAGCAGCTCCCCGAGGCAGCTAGCCAAAAACATTCAGTACTTC. Amino acid sequence: CASSSPRQLAKNIQYF.

V gene TRBV7-4 combines with J gene TRBJ2-6; D ambiguous. Between the trimmed V and J ends, which lost 1 base and 6 bases, there was a span of 13 bases. There are 16 residues in the CDR3. In germline, CDR1 is SGHVT, CDR2 SQSDAQ. This CDR3 is CASSLESMGSANVLTF. DNA of the CDR3: TGTGCCAGCAGCTTAGAAAGTATGGGTTCGGCCAACGTCCTGACTTTC.

V is TRBV4-1 and J is TRBJ1-1, with a weak D call TRBD1 (6 bases). The germline V and J ends were trimmed by 1 base and 4 bases, with 13 bases remaining between them. This CDR3 region has 15 residues. CDR1 and CDR2 (germline): MGHRA, YSYEKL. As DNA, the CDR3 is TGCGCCAGCAGCCAAGTACAGGGTGGGGGCACTGAAGCTTTCTTT. The encoded protein is CASSQVQGGGTEAFF.

This clonotype turned up a few times. This chain connects TRBV28 to TRBJ2-3, with 9 bases fitting TRBD2. This CDR3 is 16 amino acids long. With V trimmed by 3 bases and J by 6 bases, 10 bases remained unmatched. CDR1 and CDR2 (germline): MDHEN, SYDVKM. CDR3 nucleotide sequence: TGTGCCAGCAGTTTTGGACTAGCGAGGGGGCAGGATACGCAGTATTTT. Protein product: CASSFGLARGQDTQYF.

The rearrangement uses TRBV11-2 and TRBJ1-6; 9 nucleotides agree with TRBD1. CDR1 and CDR2 (germline): SGHAT, FQNNGV. This CDR3 contains 15 residues. V lost 5 bases, J lost 6 bases, and 5 bases stayed unmatched. The CDR3 here is CASSHGQGFNSPLHF. As DNA, the CDR3 is TGTGCCAGCAGCCATGGACAGGGGTTTAATTCACCCCTCCACTTT. Based on the CDR3 plus reference TRBV11-2 and TRBJ1-6, the full variable domain is EAGVAQSPRYKIIEKRQSVAFWCNPISGHATLYWYQQILGQGPKLLIQFQNNGVVDDSQLPKDRFSAERLKGVDSTLKIQPAKLEDSAVYLCASSHGQGFNSPLHFGNGTRLTVT.

This clonotype was detected only a few times. The chain is built from TRBV27 and TRBJ2-3; D not resolved. Germline V gene sequence: CDR1 MNHEY, CDR2 SMNVEV (reference sequence). CDR3 length: 14 amino acids. V was cut by 3 bases and J by 2 bases, with 9 bases left in between. The chain's CDR3 is CASSFYGNTDTQYF. The CDR3 DNA is TGTGCCAGCAGTTTTTATGGGAACACAGATACGCAGTATTTT.